This is a list of T cell receptor beta chains from one sample in a study of CXCR3-negative and CXCR3-positive naive CD8 T cells. TCRdb re-called the 5' RACE reads and gives one entry per CDR3 protein, without DNA. The record lists about 57,000 distinct CDR3 sequences, of which the ten most abundant hold roughly a quarter. The specimen sequenced was memory CD8+ T cells from blood. The receptors here all came from a human donor in good health. Some clones in this sample may be carry-over from other donors' samples. CDR3s include the opening cysteine and the closing phenylalanine or tryptophan.

j_call v_call cdr3_aa
TRBJ2-1 TRBV7-7 CASSSGTGDEPDYNEQFF
TRBJ2-1 TRBV12-3/TRBV12-4 CAAGRSYNEQFF
TRBJ2-7 TRBV29-1 CSVEEALPYEQYF
TRBJ2-1 TRBV5-1 CASSSGLAGAAYNEQFF
TRBJ1-1 TRBV11-3 CASSPPGVVTEAFF
TRBJ1-5 TRBV7-6 CASSLDSGTGSQPQHF
TRBJ2-7 TRBV10-1 CASSETGTGAYEQYF
TRBJ2-1 TRBV9 CASSVGGSWDEQFF
TRBJ2-1 TRBV27 CASSSLQGTSYNEQFF
TRBJ2-1 TRBV29-1 CSVDRGIYNEQFF
TRBJ1-2 TRBV29-1 CSVGPRGFRGYTF
TRBJ2-1 TRBV11-2 CASSTSGPAYNEQFF
TRBJ2-7 TRBV29-1 CSVATGTGVYEQYF
TRBJ1-2 TRBV10-3 CAISDQGGPSGYTF
TRBJ2-5 TRBV5-6 CASSSRQAQETQYF
TRBJ1-1 TRBV12-3/TRBV12-4 CASSDRIEAFF
TRBJ1-3 TRBV28 CASQRYAGNTIYF
TRBJ2-1 TRBV2 CASSDIASYNEQFF
TRBJ2-7 TRBV4-2 CASSWGTNEQYF
TRBJ2-7 TRBV10-3 CAISGSGEGSYEQYF
TRBJ2-7 TRBV7-9 CASSHPRDRGSYEQYF
TRBJ1-2 TRBV29-1 CSVEWAGYGYTF
TRBJ1-2 TRBV29-1 CSVEDSTGRGYGYTF
TRBJ2-3 TRBV6-4 CASRARPGASDTQYF
TRBJ2-7 TRBV4-1 CASSQQGTPSYEQYF
TRBJ2-1 TRBV14 CASSQPLWGVGNEQFF
TRBJ2-1 TRBV11-2 CASYRDRSSYNEQFF
TRBJ2-5 TRBV27 CASSFIDRGQETQYF
TRBJ2-3 TRBV6-4 CASSDGTSGTDTQYF
TRBJ2-1 TRBV7-9 CASSLNAEQFF
TRBJ2-5 TRBV18 CASSPPGGETQYF
TRBJ1-5 TRBV28 CASSLKELGFNQPQHF
TRBJ1-1 TRBV12-3/TRBV12-4 CASSHANTEAFF
TRBJ2-7 TRBV6-5 CASSFDRYEQYF
TRBJ1-2 TRBV29-1 CSVEDTGGYTF
TRBJ2-3 TRBV28 CASSSRDRVSTDTQYF
TRBJ2-7 TRBV12-3/TRBV12-4 CASSLGGQISYEQYF
TRBJ2-7 TRBV29-1 CSVTSNWRYEQYF
TRBJ1-2 TRBV2 CASSVWGTANYGYTF
TRBJ2-2 TRBV7-9 CASSSWTGRNTGELFF
TRBJ2-7 TRBV20-1 CSAMPRGASGSIDEQYF
TRBJ2-1 TRBV7-9 CASNKPLAGGSDNEQFF
TRBJ2-7 TRBV30 CAWSEATAKLGQYF
TRBJ2-3 TRBV29-1 CSVEVPPIGTSGREVTDTQYF